This note documents a single T cell receptor beta chain sequence. This entry comes from a study of T-cell reconstitution after alpha-beta-depleted transplantation in children. Unique molecular identifiers were used in preparing the TCRbeta library. Each CDR3 protein gets one entry after TCRdb re-called the PCR reads with MiXCR. Seen here are approximately 340,000 distinct CDR3 sequences, 10% observed once, and the top ten hold 2% to 3%. The sample here was PBMCs from the stem cell graft donor, taken from the stem cell graft. The source is a human donor who donated a stem cell graft to a child with acute lymphoblastic leukemia.

This CDR3 reads CASGTVNTQYF. CDR3 in DNA: TGTGCCAGTGGGACAGTCAATACGCAGTATTTT. The chain employs TRBV27 and TRBJ2-3, with TRBD1 identical over 7 bases. CDR3 length: 11 amino acids. V lost 9 bases and J lost 7; bases outside the gene matches: 4. The germline V gene encodes CDR1 MNHEY and CDR2 SMNVEV (reference sequence).